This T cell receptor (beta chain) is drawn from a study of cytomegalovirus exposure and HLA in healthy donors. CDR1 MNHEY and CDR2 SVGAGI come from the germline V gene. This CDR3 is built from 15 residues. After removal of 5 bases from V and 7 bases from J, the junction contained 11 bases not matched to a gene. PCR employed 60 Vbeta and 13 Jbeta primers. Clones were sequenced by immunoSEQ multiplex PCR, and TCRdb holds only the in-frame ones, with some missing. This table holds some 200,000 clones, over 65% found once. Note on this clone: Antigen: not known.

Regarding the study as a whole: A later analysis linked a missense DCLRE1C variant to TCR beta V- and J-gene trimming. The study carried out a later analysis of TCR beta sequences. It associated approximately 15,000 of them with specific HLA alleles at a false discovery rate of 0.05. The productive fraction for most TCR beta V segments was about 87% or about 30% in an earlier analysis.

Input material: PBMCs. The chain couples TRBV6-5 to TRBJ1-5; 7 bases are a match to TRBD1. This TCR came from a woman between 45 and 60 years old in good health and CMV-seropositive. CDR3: CASSPQNSQGQPQHF. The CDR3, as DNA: TGTGCCAGCAGTCCGCAAAACTCACAGGGGCAGCCCCAGCATTTT.